The 10 T cell receptor beta chains given below trace back to one sample, sequenced in a study of shared clonotypes between healthy human individuals. Only in-frame clones appear in the TCRdb table, and some are missing; sequencing was by immunoSEQ multiplex PCR. The sample has 600,000 to 750,000 clones, over 55% seen once; the top ten hold around 1.7%. Sequencing used memory CD4+ T cells sorted from blood. The subset is: CD45RA-negative fraction. These TCRs come from a woman aged 30 to 39 in good health.

The rearrangement uses TRBV28 and TRBJ2-1; 8 bases are shared with TRBD1. CDR3 length: 15 amino acids. CDR1 and CDR2 from the germline V gene are MDHEN and SYDVKM. Losses at the gene ends were 3 bases for V and 4 bases for J; bases not matched to a gene: 5. In nucleotides, the CDR3 is TGTGCCAGCAGTTTGGGGGACAGGAGGTACAATGAGCAGTTCTTC. The encoded protein is CASSLGDRRYNEQFF.

The J gene is TRBJ1-1, the V gene TRBV18; 7 bases agree with TRBD1. Germline loops: CDR1 KGHSH, CDR2 LQKENI. The CDR3 has 13 residues. Unmatched junction bases numbered 2, after V lost 4 bases and J lost 3 bases. CDR3 in DNA: TGTGCCAGCTCACAGGGGGCCGACACTGAAGCTTTCTTT. Its translation: CASSQGADTEAFF.

This chain connects TRBV5-6 to TRBJ2-2, with D unresolved. Germline CDR1 is SGHDT and CDR2 is YYEEEE. Trimming shortened V by 0 bases and J by 1 base, and 7 bases separated the two germline ends. The CDR3 extends over 15 amino acids. This chain's CDR3 is CASSLGYQNTGELFF. DNA of the CDR3: TGTGCCAGCAGCTTGGGTTACCAGAACACCGGGGAGCTGTTTTTT.

This clone occurred a few times. This chain joins TRBV4-1 and TRBJ1-2; D call uncertain. This CDR3 spans 15 amino acids. Germline CDR1 MGHRA, CDR2 YSYEKL. V lost 1 base to trimming and J lost 4 bases, with 13 bases between them. Here the CDR3 DNA reads TGCGCCAGCAGCCAAGGTTTGGTTGTTACCTATGGCTACACCTTC. Amino acids: CASSQGLVVTYGYTF.

The chain couples TRBV5-1 to TRBJ2-3; 12 bases fit TRBD1. This CDR3 has 16 residues. Germline values: CDR1 SGHRS, CDR2 YFSETQ. V trimming: 4 bases; J trimming: 4 bases; junction bases outside the gene matches: 7. The CDR3 nucleotides read TGCGCCAGCAGCGAAGGGACAGGGGGCTGGTCAGATACGCAGTATTTT. It specifies CASSEGTGGWSDTQYF.

The chain joins TRBV5-8 to TRBJ1-2; 11 bases agree with TRBD1. Germline V CDR1 and CDR2: SGHTS, YDEGEE. The CDR3 runs to 13 residues. After removal of 3 bases from V and 6 bases from J, the junction contained 1 base not matched to a gene. In DNA form, the CDR3 reads TGTGCCAGCAGCTCGGGACAGGGGGATGGCTACACCTTC. Translation gives CASSSGQGDGYTF.

The chain employs TRBV30 and TRBJ2-7; TRBD2 aligns across 11 bases. CDR3 length: 15 amino acids. V was pared by 5 bases and J by 5 bases, with 11 bases of the junction left unmatched. Germline-derived CDR1 and CDR2 are GTSNPN and SVGIG (reference sequence). CDR3 in DNA: TGTGCCTGGCAGACTATAGCGGGAGGGCCGCACGAGCAGTACTTC. It is translated as CAWQTIAGGPHEQYF.

This clone has a handful of counts. CDR3 in amino acids: CASRTTGGAYEQYF. Written as DNA, the CDR3 is TGTGCCAGCAGGACGACAGGGGGCGCCTACGAGCAGTACTTC. The chain is built from TRBV27 and TRBJ2-7, with 10 bases lining up with TRBD1. The CDR3 is 14 residues long. CDR1 MNHEY and CDR2 SMNVEV come from the germline V gene (reference sequence). V lost 6 bases, J lost 2 bases, and 4 bases stayed unmatched.

J is TRBJ2-7 and V is TRBV29-1; 7 bases are a match to TRBD1. Germline lookup yields CDR1 SQVTM and CDR2 ANQGSEA. Germline trimming cut 3 bases from V and 5 bases from J; bases unmatched to any gene: 7. The CDR3 is 13 amino acids. CDR3 region: CSVEDRLLHEQYF. In DNA, the CDR3 is TGCAGCGTTGAGGACAGGCTCCTCCACGAGCAGTACTTC.

V gene TRBV28 combines with J gene TRBJ2-3, with D possibly matching TRBD2 (5 bases). The germline gives CDR1 MDHEN, CDR2 SYDVKM. V lost 8 bases to trimming and J lost 4 bases, with 22 bases between them. The CDR3 totals 16 residues. CDR3 region: CASPPIVGDDPDTQYF. In DNA form, the CDR3 reads TGTGCCAGCCCACCTATAGTGGGAGATGACCCAGATACGCAGTATTTT.